This T cell receptor (beta chain) was sequenced in a study of cytomegalovirus exposure and HLA in healthy donors. Regarding the study as a whole: It was assumed in the presence/absence analyses that sequencing depth was roughly uniform across donors.

This clone was picked up one time. What it binds is not known. Researchers ran the PCR with 60 Vbeta and 13 Jbeta primers. Using immunoSEQ multiplex PCR, the repertoire was profiled, and TCRdb retains in-frame clones only, with some absent. The sample has about 140,000 clones, about 66% seen once. Trimming removed 6 bases from V and 1 base from J; junction bases left unmatched: 4. Germline CDR1 is ENHRY and CDR2 is SYGVKD. This CDR3 contains 14 residues. Sequencing was carried out using PBMCs. The J gene is TRBJ2-5, the V gene TRBV10-3; 8 bases match TRBD1. This TCR derives from a male donor in good health and CMV-seronegative. CDR3 bases: TGTGCCATCAGCACACAGGGGGTCCAAGAGACCCAGTACTTC. Protein product: CAISTQGVQETQYF.